These 24 T cell receptor beta chains were all obtained from the same sample, sequenced in a study of shared clonotypes between healthy human individuals. Assay used: immunoSEQ multiplex PCR; TCRdb lists only in-frame clones, some missing. The data show approximately 2.1 million clones, roughly 93% seen once. Material: naive CD4+ T cells from PBMCs. Described subset: CD45RA+ positively selected. Every receptor here comes from a man between 18 and 29 years old in good health. Some clones in this sample may be carry-over from other donors' samples.

V gene TRBV9 combines with J gene TRBJ2-1, with D unclear. The CDR3 length is 16 residues. The V end lost 4 bases, the J end lost 6 bases, and 20 bases lay between the germline ends. Per germline, CDR1 SGDLS and CDR2 YYNGEE. CDR3 nucleotides: TGTGCCAGCAGCCTCTCGGACCTAAGGCGAGGCAATGAGCAGTTCTTC. Its translation is CASSLSDLRRGNEQFF.

J is TRBJ1-1 and V is TRBV5-6, with D uncertain. Per the germline V gene, CDR1 is SGHDT and CDR2 is YYEEEE. CDR3 size: 15 residues. Trimming took off 0 bases at V and 0 bases at J, with 9 bases between the two ends. The CDR3 DNA reads as TGTGCCAGCAGCTTGGGGAGGGCTTTGAACACTGAAGCTTTCTTT. Protein: CASSLGRALNTEAFF.

A note on this clone: The sample carries other DNA sequences with the same CDR3. The J gene is TRBJ1-2, the V gene TRBV6-6; D gene unclear. From germline, CDR1 is MNHNY and CDR2 SVGAGI (reference sequence). This CDR3 has 11 amino acids. Trimming shortened V by 0 bases and J by 8 bases, and 4 bases separated the two germline ends. Here the CDR3 reads CASSYSRGYTF. As DNA, the CDR3 is TGTGCCAGCAGTTACTCGCGAGGCTACACCTTC.

The chain employs TRBV6-4 and TRBJ2-1; D remains ambiguous. Trimming removed 0 bases at V and 9 bases at J, with 12 bases between. This CDR3 has 14 residues. CDR1 and CDR2 from the germline V gene are MRHNA and SNTAGT. This chain's CDR3 is CASSDSFGYGEQFF. CDR3 DNA: TGTGCCAGCAGTGACTCCTTCGGGTACGGTGAGCAGTTCTTC.

V usage is TRBV4-1 and J usage is TRBJ2-2; no clear D. Germline lookup yields CDR1 MGHRA and CDR2 YSYEKL. This CDR3 is 15 amino acids long. V dropped 0 bases and J dropped 4 bases, with 9 bases sitting between them. The CDR3, as DNA: TGCGCCAGCAGCCAAGAAGCAGAATTCACCGGGGAGCTGTTTTTT. This codes for CASSQEAEFTGELFF.

This clone occurred once. The chain combines TRBV4-2 with TRBJ2-2; TRBD1 might be the D (6 bases). Germline CDR1 LGHNA, CDR2 YNFKEQ. The CDR3 runs 16 residues. V shed 0 bases and J shed 7 bases, with 15 bases lying between them. This CDR3 reads CASSQELAGVGGELFF. The CDR3 nucleotides read TGTGCCAGCAGCCAAGAGTTGGCAGGGGTGGGCGGGGAGCTGTTTTTT.

This clone was seen only once. In DNA form, the CDR3 reads TGTGCCAGCAGTTACTTTGGTGGTGAGGGAGAGACCCAGTACTTC. Its translation: CASSYFGGEGETQYF. The J gene is TRBJ2-5, the V gene TRBV6-5; tentative D call: TRBD2 (5 bases). V lost 1 base, J lost 4 bases, and 13 bases lay in between. The CDR3 consists of 15 residues. Germline lookup yields CDR1 MNHEY and CDR2 SVGAGI.

The chain carries TRBV5-1 and TRBJ1-2; no clear D. The CDR3 runs 15 residues. The V gene's germline CDR1 is SGHRS and CDR2 YFSETQ. Trimming pared 4 bases from V and 0 bases from J, leaving 13 bases between. CDR3 amino acids: CASSPQTGTNYGYTF. The CDR3 nucleotides are TGCGCCAGCAGCCCCCAGACCGGGACTAACTATGGCTACACCTTC.

This clone was seen once. The chain uses TRBV6-1 and TRBJ1-4; possible D gene TRBD1, 6 bases. V was clipped by 1 base and J by 1 base, with 10 bases between them. The CDR3 contains 16 residues. Germline CDR1 is MNHNS and CDR2 is SASEGT. The CDR3 bases are TGTGCCAGCAGTGAAGGGGGGGGGCTAACTAATGAAAAACTGTTTTTT. Encoded protein: CASSEGGGLTNEKLFF.

The chain is built from TRBV7-9 and TRBJ1-4; 9 nucleotides match TRBD1. The V gene's germline CDR1 is SEHNR and CDR2 FQNEAQ (reference sequence). V dropped 1 base and J dropped 8; count of bases not matched to a gene: 8. This CDR3 contains 16 residues. The CDR3 loop reads CASSLGRQGVVEKLFF. In nucleotides, the CDR3 is TGTGCCAGCAGCTTAGGACGACAGGGGGTGGTGGAAAAACTGTTTTTT.

As to this clone: This specimen includes other DNA sequences encoding the same CDR3. The V gene is TRBV11-2, the J gene TRBJ1-1; D is undetermined. V lost 3 bases and J lost 2, with 7 bases in between. CDR1 is SGHAT and CDR2 is FQNNGV in the germline V gene. The CDR3 is 13 amino acids. CDR3 coding DNA: TGTGCCAGCAGCTTGGCGGGAAACACTGAAGCTTTCTTT. Residues: CASSLAGNTEAFF.

This rearrangement joins TRBV5-5 to TRBJ2-1, with TRBD2 matching over 9 bases. The CDR3 is 16 amino acids. Trimming at V came to 5 bases and at J to 4 bases, leaving 10 bases not matched to a gene. Germline-derived CDR1 and CDR2 are SGHKS and YYEKEE (reference sequence). CDR3 in amino acids: CASRVPTSGKYNEQFF. The CDR3 DNA is TGTGCCAGCAGAGTCCCGACTAGCGGAAAATACAATGAGCAGTTCTTC.

The chain joins TRBV20-1 to TRBJ1-3; no clear D. With 0 bases removed from V and 7 bases from J, the gap between germline ends came to 1 base. CDR1 and CDR2 from the germline V gene are DFQATT and SNEGSKA (reference sequence). There are 10 residues in the CDR3. The CDR3 DNA reads TGCAGTGCTAGAGAGAACACCATATATTTT. Amino acids: CSARENTIYF.

This sequence joins TRBV4-1 and TRBJ2-6; D might be TRBD2 (6 bases). Germline loops: CDR1 MGHRA, CDR2 YSYEKL. The CDR3 covers 16 residues. V was shortened by 5 bases and J by 0 bases, with 11 bases between the two germline ends. The CDR3 DNA sequence: TGCGCCAGCAGCGGACTAATTCTCTCTGGGGCCAACGTCCTGACTTTC. Protein: CASSGLILSGANVLTF.

CDR3 nucleotides: TGTGCCAGCAGCTCCCTACCCCGAGATACGCAGTATTTT. It codes for CASSSLPRDTQYF. V and J are TRBV11-2 and TRBJ2-3; D is unclear. Per germline, CDR1 SGHAT and CDR2 FQNNGV. CDR3 length: 13 residues. Trimming left V 4 bases short and J 5 bases short, with 10 bases between.

In DNA form, the CDR3 reads TGTGCCACCGAAGCGGGAGGGCCTGTAGATACGCAGTATTTT. Its translation: CATEAGGPVDTQYF. The rearrangement links TRBV28 to TRBJ2-3; 10 bases are a match to TRBD2. CDR1 and CDR2 (germline): MDHEN, SYDVKM. The CDR3 totals 14 residues. The V segment lost 10 bases and the J segment 5 bases; nucleotides outside the gene matches: 9. Drawing the rest from reference TRBV28 and TRBJ2-3, the complete variable domain is DVKVTQSSRYLVKRTGEKVFLECVQDMDHENMFWYRQDPGLGLRLIYFSYDVKMKEKGDIPEGYSVSREKKERFSLILESASTNQTSMYLCATEAGGPVDTQYFGPGTRLTVL.

A single count supports this clone. Other DNA sequences in this specimen translate into the identical CDR3. This chain connects TRBV19 to TRBJ1-5; possibly TRBD1 for D (6 bases). V gave up 8 bases and J gave up 2 bases, with 10 bases separating them. The length of the CDR3 is 13 residues. CDR1 is LNHDA and CDR2 is SQIVND in the germline V gene (reference sequence). CDR3 in amino acids: CASSDSGNQPQHF. The CDR3 coding sequence is TGTGCCAGTTCGGACAGCGGCAATCAGCCCCAGCATTTT.

Comments on this clone: Other DNA variants within this sample encode the same CDR3. This chain connects TRBV29-1 to TRBJ1-2; TRBD1 matches 9 bases. CDR3 size: 15 residues. V shed 7 bases, J shed 8 bases, and the junction held 17 bases outside the gene matches. Germline CDR1 and CDR2: SQVTM and ANQGSEA. The CDR3 loop reads CSAQRLGQGSYGYTF. For the CDR3, the DNA is TGCAGCGCACAACGGTTGGGACAGGGCTCCTACGGCTACACCTTC.

This chain joins TRBV28 and TRBJ1-5; D perhaps matches TRBD1 (5 bases). Looked up from germline, CDR1 is MDHEN and CDR2 is SYDVKM. Trimming took 1 base from V and 5 from J, leaving 12 bases between them. The CDR3 consists of 15 residues. As DNA, the CDR3 is TGTGCCAGCAGTTTATTATACATCAGGGATCAGCCCCAGCATTTT. Amino acids: CASSLLYIRDQPQHF.

This clone has more than one count but fewer than ten. The gene calls are TRBV11-2 and TRBJ1-1; D is ambiguous. The CDR3 is 13 residues long. The V gene lost 2 bases and the J gene lost 5 bases, with 9 bases spanning the gap. CDR1 is SGHAT, CDR2 FQNNGV, per germline. CDR3 amino acids: CASSLTVGTEAFF. The DNA of the CDR3 is TGTGCCAGCAGCTTAACCGTAGGGACTGAAGCTTTCTTT.

V and J are TRBV9 and TRBJ1-5, with no clear D. Germline CDR1 and CDR2: SGDLS and YYNGEE. Trimming cost V 4 bases and J 7 bases, with 12 bases left between them. The CDR3 spans 13 residues. CDR3 DNA sequence: TGTGCCAGCAGCCCAGAGGAGGGACAGCCCCAGCATTTT. It yields the protein CASSPEEGQPQHF.

The chain uses TRBV18 and TRBJ1-1; D gene unclear. Trimming stripped 4 bases from V and 4 bases from J, with 10 bases between. The CDR3 runs 13 residues. Germline V gives CDR1 KGHSH, CDR2 LQKENI. The CDR3 is CASSQFGPTEAFF. For the CDR3, the DNA is TGTGCCAGCTCACAATTTGGACCCACTGAAGCTTTCTTT. The complete variable domain, with remaining parts taken from reference TRBV18 and TRBJ1-1, reads NAGVMQNPRHLVRRRGQEARLRCSPMKGHSHVYWYRQLPEEGLKFMVYLQKENIIDESGMPKERFSAEFPKEGPSILRIQQVVRGDSAAYFCASSQFGPTEAFFGQGTRLTVV.

Concerning this clone: The sample has other DNA sequences that encode this CDR3 too. The chain carries TRBV28 and TRBJ1-5; D unresolved. V was trimmed by 3 bases and J by 7 bases, leaving 4 bases between them. The CDR3 extends over 11 amino acids. Germline V gene lookup returns CDR1 MDHEN and CDR2 SYDVKM. Here the CDR3 reads CASSFEQPQHF. The CDR3 DNA reads TGTGCCAGCAGTTTTGAGCAGCCCCAGCATTTT.

This chain uses TRBV23-1 with TRBJ2-7; D is undetermined. TRBV23-1 is marked as an open reading frame, function uncertain. This CDR3 spans 14 amino acids. V lost 2 bases, J lost 2 bases, and 10 bases lay in between. DNA of the CDR3: TGCGCCAGCAGTCAAAAACAATCCGCCTACGAGCAGTACTTC. Its translation: CASSQKQSAYEQYF.